This T cell receptor beta chain appears in the sequencing data of a study of tumor and adjacent non-tumor tissue in lung cancer. The wider study: Samples averaged roughly 4.2 million productive TCRbeta reads each.

The CDR3 is 15 residues long. Trimming shortened V by 6 bases and J by 6 bases, and 17 bases separated the two germline ends. Germline CDR1 is MNHNS and CDR2 is SASEGT. TCRbeta libraries were built with three rounds of nested PCR, modified from ARM-PCR. A single record per CDR3 protein comes from TCRdb applying MiXCR to the multiplex PCR reads. This sample has 35,000 to 55,000 distinct CDR3 sequences, with 60% found just once. This clonotype was detected many times. The template was RNA from unsorted bulk tissue. More than 3 cm separated this lung sample from the edge of the tumor. The gene calls are TRBV6-1 and TRBJ2-2, with a weak D call TRBD2 (6 bases). The TCR originated in a man aged 50 or older with non-small cell lung cancer. The specimen sequenced was distant non-tumor lung tissue. The CDR3 DNA reads TGTGCCAGCAGAGCTCCGGGAGCCCGGCCCGGGGAGCTGTTTTTT. This sequence encodes CASRAPGARPGELFF.